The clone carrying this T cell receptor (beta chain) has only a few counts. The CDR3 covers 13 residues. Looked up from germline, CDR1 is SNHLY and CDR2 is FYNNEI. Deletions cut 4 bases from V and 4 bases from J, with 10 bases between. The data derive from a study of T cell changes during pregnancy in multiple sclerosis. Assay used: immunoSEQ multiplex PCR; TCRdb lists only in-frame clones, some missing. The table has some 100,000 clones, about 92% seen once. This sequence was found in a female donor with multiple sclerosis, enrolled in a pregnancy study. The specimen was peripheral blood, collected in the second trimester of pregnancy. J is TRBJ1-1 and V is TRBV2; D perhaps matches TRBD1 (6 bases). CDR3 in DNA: TGTGCCAGCAGTGTTTTCAGGGGCACTGAAGCTTTCTTT. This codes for CASSVFRGTEAFF. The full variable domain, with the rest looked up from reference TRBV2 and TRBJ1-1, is EPEVTQTPSHQVTQMGQEVILRCVPISNHLYFYWYRQILGQKVEFLVSFYNNEISEKSEIFDDQFSVERPDGSNFTLKIRSTKLEDSAMYFCASSVFRGTEAFFGQGTRLTVV.